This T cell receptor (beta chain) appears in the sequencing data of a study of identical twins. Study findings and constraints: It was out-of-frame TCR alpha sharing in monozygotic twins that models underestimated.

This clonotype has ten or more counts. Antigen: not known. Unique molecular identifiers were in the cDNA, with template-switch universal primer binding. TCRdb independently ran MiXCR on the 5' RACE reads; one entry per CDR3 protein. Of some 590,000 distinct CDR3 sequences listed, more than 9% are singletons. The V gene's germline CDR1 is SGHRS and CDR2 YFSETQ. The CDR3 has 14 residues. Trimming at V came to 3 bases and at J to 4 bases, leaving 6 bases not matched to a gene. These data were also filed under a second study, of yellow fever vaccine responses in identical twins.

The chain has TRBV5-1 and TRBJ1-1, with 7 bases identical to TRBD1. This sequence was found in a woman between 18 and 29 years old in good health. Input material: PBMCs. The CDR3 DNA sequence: TGCGCCAGCAGCTCCACTACAGGGGTCACTGAAGCTTTCTTT. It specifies CASSSTTGVTEAFF.